This TCR beta chain was captured in a study of cytomegalovirus exposure and HLA in healthy donors. The PCR was carried out with 60 Vbeta primers and 13 Jbeta primers. The protocol was immunoSEQ multiplex PCR, while the TCRdb copy is restricted to in-frame clones and leaves out a portion. The sample includes about 150,000 clones, around 80% of them seen just once. V was shortened by 1 base and J by 4 bases, with 17 bases between the two germline ends. The CDR3 is made up of 18 amino acids. Germline CDR1 is SGHVS and CDR2 is FNYEAQ. The specimen was PBMCs. This receptor was taken from a woman aged 40 to 50 in good health and CMV-seropositive. The chain combines TRBV7-6 with TRBJ2-6; D is ambiguous. CDR3 coding DNA: TGTGCCAGCAGCTTAGGCTTGGAGTTTGGTGCCGGGGCCAACGTCCTGACTTTC. Translation gives CASSLGLEFGAGANVLTF.